Listed here are 3 T cell receptor beta chains from one sample, sequenced in a study of spatial heterogeneity in lung cancer. Time point meaning: sample taken at primary tumor resection. Whole RNA from tumor, nontumor lung or frozen PBMC was sequenced unsorted. TCRdb re-called the 5' RACE reads through MiXCR, storing one row per CDR3 protein. The table lists roughly 11,000 distinct CDR3 sequences, approximately 17% of them singletons, with roughly half in the top ten. The specimen comprised PBMCs, sampled at surgery. The receptors originated from a male donor with early-stage non-small cell lung cancer.

The table lists this clonotype with a few counts. The chain's CDR3 is CASSIDGYGYTF. CDR3 bases: TGTGCCAGTAGTATAGACGGCTATGGCTACACCTTC. This sequence joins TRBV19 and TRBJ1-2, with D unclear. The CDR3 length is 12 residues. Trimming took 0 bases from V and 4 from J, leaving 3 bases between them. CDR1 LNHDA and CDR2 SQIVND come from the germline V gene (reference sequence).

In its sample, this clonotype was seen a few times. The chain recombines TRBV3-1 with TRBJ2-1, with D uncertain. This CDR3 spans 15 amino acids. Trimming cost V 4 bases and J 4 bases, with 14 bases left between them. Germline CDR1 is LGHDT and CDR2 is YNNKEL (reference sequence). DNA of the CDR3: TGTGCCAGCAGCCCTGCCGGTGTAGTTTACAATGAGCAGTTCTTC. Amino acids: CASSPAGVVYNEQFF.

This clonotype showed up many times. This chain connects TRBV7-3 to TRBJ2-6; D call uncertain. The CDR3 length is 15 residues. Trimming shortened V by 0 bases and J by 3 bases, and 6 bases separated the two germline ends. Germline CDR1 is SGHTA and CDR2 is FQGTGA. This chain's CDR3 is CASSLTAVGANVLTF. The CDR3 DNA reads TGTGCCAGCAGCTTAACTGCGGTTGGGGCCAACGTCCTGACTTTC.